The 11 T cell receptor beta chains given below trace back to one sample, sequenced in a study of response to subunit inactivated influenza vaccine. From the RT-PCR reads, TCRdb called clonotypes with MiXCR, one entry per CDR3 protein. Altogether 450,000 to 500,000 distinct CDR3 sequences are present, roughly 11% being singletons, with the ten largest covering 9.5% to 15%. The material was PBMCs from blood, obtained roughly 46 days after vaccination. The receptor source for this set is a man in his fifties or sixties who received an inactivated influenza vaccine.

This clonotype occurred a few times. The CDR3 DNA sequence: TGTGCCAGTAGTATATCGGGGAGGACCTACGAGCAGTACTTC. It yields the protein CASSISGRTYEQYF. The rearrangement joins TRBV19 to TRBJ2-7; a possible D gene is TRBD2 (6 bases). CDR1 and CDR2 from the germline V gene are LNHDA and SQIVND (reference sequence). The V and J ends lost 2 bases and 2 bases respectively, with 10 bases between them. This CDR3 is built from 14 residues.

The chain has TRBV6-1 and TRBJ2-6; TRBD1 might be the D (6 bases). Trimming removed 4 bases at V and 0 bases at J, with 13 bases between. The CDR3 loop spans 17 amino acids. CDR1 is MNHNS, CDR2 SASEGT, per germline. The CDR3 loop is CASSAGQFTSGANVLTF. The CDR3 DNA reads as TGTGCCAGCAGTGCCGGACAGTTCACCTCTGGGGCCAACGTCCTGACTTTC.

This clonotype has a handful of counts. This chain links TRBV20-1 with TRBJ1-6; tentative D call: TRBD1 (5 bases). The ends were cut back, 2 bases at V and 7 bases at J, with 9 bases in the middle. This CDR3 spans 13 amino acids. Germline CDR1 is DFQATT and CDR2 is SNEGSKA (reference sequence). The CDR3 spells CSARQGMNSPLHF. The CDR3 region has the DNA TGCAGTGCTAGACAGGGAATGAATTCACCCCTCCACTTT.

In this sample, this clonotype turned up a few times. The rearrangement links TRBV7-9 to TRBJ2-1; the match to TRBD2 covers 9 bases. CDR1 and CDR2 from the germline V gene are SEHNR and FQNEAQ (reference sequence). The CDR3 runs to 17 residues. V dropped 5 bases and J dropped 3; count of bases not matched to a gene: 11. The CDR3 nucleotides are TGTGCCAGCAGCCCACCCGGGGCTAGCGGGATCTACAATGAGCAGTTCTTC. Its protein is CASSPPGASGIYNEQFF. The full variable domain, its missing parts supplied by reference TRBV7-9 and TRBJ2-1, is DTGVSQNPRHKITKRGQNVTFRCDPISEHNRLYWYRQTLGQGPEFLTYFQNEAQLEKSRLLSDRFSAERPKGSFSTLEIQRTEQGDSAMYLCASSPPGASGIYNEQFFGPGTRLTVL.

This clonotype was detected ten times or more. As DNA, the CDR3 is TGTGCCAGCAGCCCGGGACTAGCGGGAGTCACAGATACGCAGTATTTT. Translating it yields CASSPGLAGVTDTQYF. The chain recombines TRBV7-3 with TRBJ2-3, with 14 bases matching TRBD2. Per germline, CDR1 SGHTA and CDR2 FQGTGA. The CDR3 is made up of 16 amino acids. J was trimmed by 2 bases and V by 5 bases; bases with no gene match: 3.

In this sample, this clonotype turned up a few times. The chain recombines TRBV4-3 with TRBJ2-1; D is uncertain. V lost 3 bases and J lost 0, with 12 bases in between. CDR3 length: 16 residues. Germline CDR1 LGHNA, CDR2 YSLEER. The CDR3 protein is CASSQRPTDSYNEQFF. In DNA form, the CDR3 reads TGCGCCAGCAGCCAGCGGCCCACGGACTCCTACAATGAGCAGTTCTTC.

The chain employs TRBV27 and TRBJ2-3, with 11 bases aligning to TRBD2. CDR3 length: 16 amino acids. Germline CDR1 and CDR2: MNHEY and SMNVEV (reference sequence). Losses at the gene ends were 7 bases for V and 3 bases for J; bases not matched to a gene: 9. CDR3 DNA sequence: TGTGCCAGCACCCGGATAGCGGGAGGGCCAACAGATACGCAGTATTTT. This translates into CASTRIAGGPTDTQYF.

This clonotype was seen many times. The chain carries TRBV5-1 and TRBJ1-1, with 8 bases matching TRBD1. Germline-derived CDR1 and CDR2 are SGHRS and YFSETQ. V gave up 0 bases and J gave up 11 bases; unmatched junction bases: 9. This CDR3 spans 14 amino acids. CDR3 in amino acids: CASSLDPQGARAFF. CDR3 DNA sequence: TGCGCCAGCAGCTTGGATCCCCAGGGGGCGCGGGCTTTCTTT.

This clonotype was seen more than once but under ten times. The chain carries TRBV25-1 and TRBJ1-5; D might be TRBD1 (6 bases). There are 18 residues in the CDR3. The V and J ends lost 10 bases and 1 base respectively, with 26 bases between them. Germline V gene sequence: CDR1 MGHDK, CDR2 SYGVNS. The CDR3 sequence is CATNVRDICFGSNQPQHF. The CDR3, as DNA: TGTGCCACCAATGTCCGGGACATTTGTTTCGGGAGCAATCAGCCCCAGCATTTT.

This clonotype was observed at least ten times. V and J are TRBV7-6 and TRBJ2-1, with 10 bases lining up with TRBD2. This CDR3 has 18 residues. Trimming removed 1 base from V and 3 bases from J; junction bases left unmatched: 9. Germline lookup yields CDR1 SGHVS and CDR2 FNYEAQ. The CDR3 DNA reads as TGTGCCAGCAGCTTAGGGGCAGCGGGAGGGCCGAACTACAATGAGCAGTTCTTC. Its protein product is CASSLGAAGGPNYNEQFF.

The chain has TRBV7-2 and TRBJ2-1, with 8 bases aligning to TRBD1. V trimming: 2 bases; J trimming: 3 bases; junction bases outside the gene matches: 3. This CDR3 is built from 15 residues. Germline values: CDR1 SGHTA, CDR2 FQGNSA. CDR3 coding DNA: TGTGCCAGCAGCTTACAGGGGGCAAACTACAATGAGCAGTTCTTC. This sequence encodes CASSLQGANYNEQFF.